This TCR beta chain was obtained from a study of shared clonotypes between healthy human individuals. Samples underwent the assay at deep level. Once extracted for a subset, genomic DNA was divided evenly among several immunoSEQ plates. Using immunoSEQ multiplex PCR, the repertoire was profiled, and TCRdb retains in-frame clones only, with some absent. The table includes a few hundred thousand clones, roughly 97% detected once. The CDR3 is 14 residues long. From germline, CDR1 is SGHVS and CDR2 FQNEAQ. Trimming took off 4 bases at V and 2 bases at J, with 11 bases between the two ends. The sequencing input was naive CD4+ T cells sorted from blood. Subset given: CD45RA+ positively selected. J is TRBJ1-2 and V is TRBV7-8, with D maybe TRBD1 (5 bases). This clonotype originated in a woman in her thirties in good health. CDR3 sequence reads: CASSYYSGNYGYTF. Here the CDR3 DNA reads TGTGCCAGCAGCTACTACTCAGGGAACTATGGCTACACCTTC.